The subject of this entry is one T cell receptor beta chain. The antigen is unknown. This entry belongs to a study of cytomegalovirus exposure and HLA in healthy donors. PCR employed 60 Vbeta and 13 Jbeta primers. Measured with immunoSEQ multiplex PCR; TCRdb has only the in-frame clones, and not every one. The data hold roughly 74,000 clones, with more than 60% observed a single time. This CDR3 spans 15 amino acids. The germline CDR1 and CDR2 sequences are SGHVS and FQNEAQ. With 3 bases clipped from V and 1 base from J, the junction kept 0 bases outside the gene matches. Findings of the study overall: Rarity marked most TCR sequences, yet some public TCRs occurred in many donors. Information on immune exposure was restricted to one variable (CMV serostatus).

Sample: PBMCs. This clonotype was obtained from a man aged 40-50 years in good health and CMV-seronegative. This rearrangement joins TRBV7-8 to TRBJ1-5, with 10 nucleotides matching TRBD1. CDR3 protein: CASSLGQGSNQPQHF. The CDR3 region has the DNA TGTGCCAGCAGCTTGGGACAGGGGAGCAATCAGCCCCAGCATTTT.